The rows below give T cell receptor beta chains drawn from one sample of a study of T-cell reconstitution after alpha-beta-depleted transplantation in children. TCRdb fed the PCR reads into MiXCR, producing one record per CDR3 protein. The data contain around 100,000 distinct CDR3 sequences, over 9% of them singletons. Sequenced material: PBMCs, taken before TCRalphabeta/CD19-depleted stem cell transplant. Source of these receptors: a boy between 2 and 15 years old with acute lymphoblastic leukemia, due to receive a stem cell transplant. The CDR3 runs from the conserved cysteine through the conserved F or W. The D gene is left open where the match is weak. A clone size is listed for some rows: how often the clone was seen (once, few, many), or a class if it is expanded.

v_gene	abundance	j_gene	d_gene	CDR3aa	CDR3nt
TRBV19	NA	TRBJ1-1	NA	CATRRVNTEAFF	TGTGCCACCAGGAGGGTGAACACTGAAGCTTTCTTT
TRBV12-3/TRBV12-4	many	TRBJ1-5	NA	CASGRYSNQPQHF	TGTGCCAGCGGGCGGTATAGCAATCAGCCCCAGCATTTT
TRBV29-1	few	TRBJ2-5	TRBD2	CSAGGGLQETQYF	TGCAGCGCCGGGGGGGGCTTGCAAGAGACCCAGTACTTC
TRBV27	NA	TRBJ2-7	NA	CASSLGAGTYEQYF	TGTGCCAGCAGTTTGGGGGCCGGGACGTACGAGCAGTACTTC
TRBV20-1	many	TRBJ2-3	TRBD1	CSAWDSSTDTQYF	TGCAGCGCTTGGGACAGTAGCACAGATACGCAGTATTTT
TRBV4-2	NA	TRBJ2-7	TRBD1	CASSQGAGTGNYEQYF	TGTGCCAGCAGCCAAGGAGCCGGGACAGGTAACTACGAGCAGTACTTC
TRBV15	few	TRBJ1-2	NA	CATSRDRGNYGYTF	TGTGCCACCAGCAGAGATAGGGGCAACTATGGCTACACCTTC
TRBV6-1	few	TRBJ2-1	TRBD2	CASSLSGSGWNEQFF	TGTGCCAGCAGTCTTAGCGGGAGCGGGTGGAATGAGCAGTTCTTC
TRBV9	few	TRBJ1-2	NA	CASSVGSLSDYGYTF	TGTGCCAGCAGCGTAGGATCGCTCTCGGACTATGGCTACACCTTC
TRBV6-1	few	TRBJ1-4	NA	CASSRYMEEKLFF	TGTGCCAGCAGCCGCTACATGGAGGAAAAACTGTTTTTT
TRBV28	many	TRBJ2-5	NA	CASSPRELETQYF	TGTGCCAGCAGCCCACGGGAGCTAGAGACCCAGTACTTC
TRBV25-1	NA	TRBJ2-1	NA	CASSEFSGGTGFSNEQFF	TGTGCCAGCAGTGAATTTTCGGGGGGGACAGGGTTTTCGAATGAGCAGTTCTTC
TRBV5-1	few	TRBJ2-1	TRBD2	CASSDTSGRANEQFF	TGCGCCAGCAGCGATACTAGCGGGAGGGCCAATGAGCAGTTCTTC
TRBV14	few	TRBJ2-7	TRBD1	CASRTGGAGYEQYF	TGTGCCAGCAGAACAGGGGGCGCGGGGTACGAGCAGTACTTC
TRBV11-1	NA	TRBJ2-1	NA	CASRFDRRGEQFF	TGTGCCAGCAGATTCGACCGGAGGGGAGAGCAGTTCTTC
TRBV20-1	NA	TRBJ1-2	TRBD1	CSARGDREGRGYGYTF	TGCAGTGCTAGAGGGGACAGGGAGGGAAGGGGCTATGGCTACACCTTC
TRBV6-1	NA	TRBJ2-1	NA	CASILGGSSYNEQFF	TGTGCCAGCATTCTAGGAGGGAGCTCCTACAATGAGCAGTTCTTC
TRBV5-6	many	TRBJ1-1	NA	CASSSIFGGTTEAFF	TGTGCCAGCAGCTCCATATTTGGGGGAACCACTGAAGCTTTCTTT
TRBV30	many	TRBJ2-7	NA	CAGRGAGEQYF	TGTGCCGGACGGGGTGCAGGCGAGCAGTACTTC
TRBV5-1	many	TRBJ2-2	TRBD1	CASSWTGRNSGELFF	TGCGCCAGCAGCTGGACAGGTCGAAACTCCGGGGAGCTGTTTTTT
TRBV27	NA	TRBJ2-5	TRBD2	CASSSEREGREETQYF	TGTGCCAGCAGTTCTGAGCGGGAGGGCCGGGAAGAGACCCAGTACTTC
TRBV20-1	many	TRBJ2-1	NA	CSAPEAGDNEQFF	TGCAGTGCGCCAGAGGCCGGGGACAATGAGCAGTTCTTC
TRBV12-3/TRBV12-4	NA	TRBJ2-2	NA	CASSWEERSGELFF	TGTGCCAGCAGTTGGGAGGAGAGGTCCGGGGAGCTGTTTTTT
TRBV20-1	few	TRBJ2-7	TRBD1	CSAEQGRSYEQYF	TGCAGTGCTGAACAGGGGCGAAGCTACGAGCAGTACTTC
TRBV7-9	many	TRBJ2-7	TRBD2	CASSSSGASGRKYEQYF	TGTGCCAGCAGCTCCTCAGGCGCTAGCGGGAGAAAGTACGAGCAGTACTTC
TRBV7-7	few	TRBJ2-1	TRBD2	CASSRGLAGYNNEQFF	TGTGCTAGCAGCCGGGGACTAGCGGGCTATAACAATGAGCAGTTCTTC
TRBV12-3/TRBV12-4	NA	TRBJ2-1	NA	CASSFRGRNEQFF	TGTGCCAGCAGTTTTCGGGGGAGAAATGAGCAGTTCTTC
TRBV27	many	TRBJ1-1	NA	CASRLWELDTEAFF	TGTGCCAGCAGGTTATGGGAATTGGACACTGAAGCTTTCTTT
TRBV5-8	few	TRBJ2-7	NA	CASRGSIYEQYF	TGTGCCAGCAGGGGCAGTATCTACGAGCAGTACTTC
TRBV20-1	few	TRBJ1-1	NA	CSARDPGRMNTEAFF	TGCAGTGCTAGAGATCCCGGACGGATGAACACTGAAGCTTTCTTT
TRBV27	many	TRBJ2-1	NA	CASTRIGGTYNEQFF	TGTGCCAGCACCCGGATAGGGGGAACCTACAATGAGCAGTTCTTC
TRBV5-1	NA	TRBJ2-1	TRBD2	CASSIGASGLLDNEQFF	TGCGCCAGCAGCATTGGGGCTAGCGGCCTTTTGGACAATGAGCAGTTCTTC
TRBV18	many	TRBJ2-1	TRBD1	CASSPLGQYNEQFF	TGTGCCAGCTCACCACTGGGACAGTACAATGAGCAGTTCTTC
TRBV7-9	NA	TRBJ2-1	NA	CASSIILQEQFF	TGTGCCAGTTCAATTATATTGCAAGAGCAGTTCTTC
TRBV20-1	NA	TRBJ2-1	TRBD2	CSACSGTSGNEQFF	TGCAGTGCTTGTTCCGGGACTAGCGGCAATGAGCAGTTCTTC
TRBV5-1	few	TRBJ1-2	NA	CASSPGLGEEGYTF	TGCGCCAGCAGCCCTGGCTTGGGGGAAGAGGGCTACACCTTC
TRBV7-6	few	TRBJ1-1	NA	CASSLLVDTEAFF	TGTGCCAGCAGCTTACTGGTGGACACTGAAGCTTTCTTT
TRBV4-2	few	TRBJ2-1	TRBD2	CASSQAQTTSGRAGQFF	TGTGCCAGCAGCCAAGCACAAACGACTAGCGGGAGGGCGGGGCAGTTCTTC
TRBV5-1	few	TRBJ1-1	TRBD1	CASSLGDRGRVNTEAFF	TGCGCCAGCAGCCTAGGGGACAGGGGGCGAGTGAACACTGAAGCTTTCTTT
TRBV7-9	many	TRBJ1-1	NA	CASSLAGVFVNTEAFF	TGTGCCAGCAGCTTAGCAGGGGTCTTCGTGAACACTGAAGCTTTCTTT
TRBV5-5	NA	TRBJ1-5	NA	CASSSRTDFVAQHF	TGTGCCAGCAGCTCACGGACAGATTTTGTGGCCCAGCATTTT
TRBV7-7	many	TRBJ2-2	NA	CASSRRGTGELFF	TGTGCCAGCAGCCGTCGGGGGACCGGGGAGCTGTTTTTT
TRBV9	many	TRBJ1-3	NA	CASSVVGESFGNTIYF	TGTGCCAGCAGCGTAGTAGGAGAATCTTTTGGAAACACCATATATTTT
TRBV20-1	few	TRBJ2-1	TRBD2	CSALAGTQRNEQFF	TGCAGTGCTTTAGCGGGGACCCAGAGAAATGAGCAGTTCTTC
TRBV6-5	few	TRBJ2-7	NA	CASSYAAGVEQYF	TGTGCCAGCAGTTACGCGGCAGGGGTCGAGCAGTACTTC
TRBV20-1	NA	TRBJ2-3	TRBD2	CSAFNLAGASDTQYF	TGCAGTGCTTTTAATTTAGCGGGAGCATCAGATACGCAGTATTTT
TRBV5-1	many	TRBJ1-3	NA	CASSLRPGEMNTIYF	TGCGCCAGCAGCTTGAGGCCCGGGGAGATGAACACCATATATTTT
TRBV9	few	TRBJ2-7	TRBD2	CASSVVGRGEQYF	TGTGCCAGCAGCGTAGTGGGGAGGGGCGAGCAGTACTTC
TRBV5-1	many	TRBJ2-5	NA	CASSLQGKETQYF	TGCGCCAGCAGCTTGCAGGGAAAGGAGACCCAGTACTTC
TRBV5-1	NA	TRBJ2-5	TRBD1	CASSSGTVQETQYF	TGCGCCAGCAGCTCCGGGACAGTCCAAGAGACCCAGTACTTC
TRBV20-1	few	TRBJ2-7	TRBD1	CSASRDSRYEQYF	TGCAGTGCTAGTCGGGACAGTCGCTACGAGCAGTACTTC